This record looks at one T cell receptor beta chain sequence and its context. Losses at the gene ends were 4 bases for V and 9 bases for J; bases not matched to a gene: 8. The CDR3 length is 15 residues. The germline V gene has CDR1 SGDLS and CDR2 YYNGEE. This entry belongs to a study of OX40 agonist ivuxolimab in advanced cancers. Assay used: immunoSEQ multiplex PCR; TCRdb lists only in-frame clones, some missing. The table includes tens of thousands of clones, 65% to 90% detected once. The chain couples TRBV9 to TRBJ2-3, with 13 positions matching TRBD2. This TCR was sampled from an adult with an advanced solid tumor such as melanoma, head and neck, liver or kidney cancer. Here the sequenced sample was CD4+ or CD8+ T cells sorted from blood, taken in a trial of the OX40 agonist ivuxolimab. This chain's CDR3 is CASSLTSGGAGTQYF. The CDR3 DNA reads TGTGCCAGCAGCCTTACTAGCGGGGGGGCCGGAACGCAGTATTTT.